Below are 10 T cell receptor beta chains sequenced from a single sample in a study of T cells in Graves' hyperthyroidism and ophthalmopathy. Amplification of TCR beta CDR3 regions used RNA as the template. HTBI primers drove first-round RT-PCR of the TCR CDR3. In TCRdb, the multiplex PCR reads were re-called with MiXCR into one record per CDR3 protein. This sample has 550,000 to 650,000 distinct CDR3 sequences; around 13% occur once, and the top ten carry roughly 5.7%. The sample taken for sequencing was blood. These receptors all stem from a woman in her thirties with Graves' hyperthyroidism that later progressed to Graves' ophthalmopathy.

This rearrangement joins TRBV11-2 to TRBJ2-2; weak D call: TRBD1 (6 bases). V shed 5 bases and J shed 5 bases, with 21 bases lying between them. The CDR3 spans 17 residues. Germline V gene lookup returns CDR1 SGHAT and CDR2 FQNNGV. The CDR3: CASSHPPWGRKTGELFF. Here the CDR3 DNA reads TGTGCCAGCAGCCACCCACCGTGGGGGCGGAAAACCGGGGAGCTGTTTTTT.

This clonotype was picked up many times. The chain recombines TRBV9 with TRBJ1-2; 7 bases fit TRBD1. Germline V gives CDR1 SGDLS, CDR2 YYNGEE. The CDR3 extends over 14 amino acids. V shed 6 bases and J 4 bases; nucleotides not matched to a gene: 9. The CDR3 reads CASTQGVGGYGYTF. CDR3 DNA: TGTGCCAGCACCCAGGGGGTTGGCGGCTATGGCTACACCTTC.

This clonotype was detected ten times or more. The chain combines TRBV20-1 with TRBJ2-3; 8 bases agree with TRBD2. Trimming at V came to 4 bases and at J to 3 bases, leaving 6 bases not matched to a gene. Germline CDR1 DFQATT, CDR2 SNEGSKA (reference sequence). The CDR3 extends over 14 amino acids. The CDR3 nucleotides are TGCAGTGCTATTCCGGGAGGGGCAACAGATACGCAGTATTTT. Encoded protein: CSAIPGGATDTQYF.

Concerning this clonotype itself: This sequence may be a read error, since a much larger clone differs from it by one base. The chain joins TRBV2 to TRBJ1-5, with 8 bases that match TRBD1. This CDR3 is built from 15 residues. Per the germline V gene, CDR1 is SNHLY and CDR2 is FYNNEI. CDR3 amino acids: CASRLQGDSNQPPHF. The CDR3 DNA is TGTGCCAGCAGACTACAGGGGGATAGCAATCAGCCCCCGCATTTT.

This clonotype has a count of ten or more. CDR3 DNA sequence: TGTGCCAGCAGCGTCAGGGCCGGGAGCGCAGATACGCAGTATTTT. It encodes CASSVRAGSADTQYF. The gene calls are TRBV9 and TRBJ2-3, with a tentative D call TRBD2 (6 bases). The CDR3 extends over 15 amino acids. Per the germline V gene, CDR1 is SGDLS and CDR2 is YYNGEE. Trimming removed 2 bases from V and 4 bases from J, with 14 bases in between.

This clonotype was seen more than once but under ten times. V and J are TRBV5-4 and TRBJ2-1, with TRBD2 matching 9 bases. Germline loops: CDR1 SGHNT, CDR2 YYREEE (reference sequence). The V gene end was trimmed by 0 bases and the J gene end by 8 bases; junction bases not matched to a gene: 9. This CDR3 region has 16 residues. The DNA for the CDR3 is TGTGCCAGCAGCTTGGCGTCTAGCGGGGCCCAGTATGAGCAGTTCTTC. This gives the protein CASSLASSGAQYEQFF. The full variable domain, completed using reference TRBV5-4 and TRBJ2-1, is ETGVTQSPTHLIKTRGQQVTLRCSSQSGHNTVSWYQQALGQGPQFIFQYYREEENGRGNFPPRFSGLQFPNYSSELNVNALELDDSALYLCASSLASSGAQYEQFFGPGTRLTVL.

This clonotype appeared a few times. V is TRBV13 and J is TRBJ1-6; D not resolved. The V end was cut by 1 base, the J end by 8 bases, with 18 bases between. Germline V CDR1 and CDR2: PRHDT, FYEKMQ (reference sequence). The CDR3 extends over 17 amino acids. The CDR3 sequence: CASSLASRLGSYSPLHF. Here the CDR3 DNA reads TGTGCCAGCAGCTTAGCGTCCCGGTTGGGCAGTTATTCACCCCTCCACTTT.

This clonotype was found many times. V usage is TRBV19 and J usage is TRBJ2-1; perhaps TRBD1 as D (5 bases). This CDR3 has 15 amino acids. The germline V gene encodes CDR1 LNHDA and CDR2 SQIVND (reference sequence). Trimming stripped 7 bases from V and 6 bases from J, with 19 bases between. The chain's CDR3 is CASTAFSGATNEQFF. The CDR3 nucleotides are TGTGCCAGTACGGCCTTTAGTGGGGCTACCAATGAGCAGTTCTTC.

This clonotype came up many times. The V and J genes are TRBV28 and TRBJ2-7; TRBD1 agrees at 8 bases. The CDR3 runs to 14 residues. Germline CDR1 is MDHEN and CDR2 is SYDVKM. Trimming removed 7 bases from V and 0 bases from J; junction bases left unmatched: 5. The CDR3 sequence: CASTSGGRSYEQYF. CDR3 coding DNA: TGTGCCAGCACCTCAGGGGGCCGCTCCTACGAGCAGTACTTC.

This clonotype was picked up many times. The gene calls are TRBV11-2 and TRBJ2-1, with 11 bases matching TRBD2. The CDR3 runs 15 residues. Germline-derived CDR1 and CDR2 are SGHAT and FQNNGV. J was trimmed by 11 bases and V by 2 bases; bases with no gene match: 8. CDR3 sequence (DNA): TGTGCCAGCAGCTTACCCGGACTAGCGGGCGGCCAGCAGTTCTTC. The encoded protein is CASSLPGLAGGQQFF.